This note documents a single T cell receptor beta chain sequence. Its antigen is still unknown. No quality values exist for individual bases; no much larger clone is one base distant. The TCR beta CDR3 regions were amplified from the RNA transcripts. For the first round of RT-PCR on the TCR CDR3, the HTBI primer set was used together with the Qiagen OneStep RT-PCR kit. Libraries were constructed in a second round of multiplex PCR, after which size selection and purification were performed. The libraries were sequenced on an Illumina HiSeq2000 using paired-end 100 bp reads. Under the source paper's analysis protocol: SOAPnuke was used to process the raw data, throwing out any read that contained adapters or uncalled bases, had a mean Phred below 15, or lacked an exact constant-primer or identifier match. High-quality paired reads were merged using COPE v1.2.5, and each unique nucleotide sequence was defined as a clonotype. MiTCR v1.1 was used to align the clonotypes against IMGT TRBV, TRBD and TRBJ reference segments. Only V-J combinations with frequency above 0.0001, covering about 99% of repertoires, were analysed. A TCS score was defined as the ratio between F50 (clonal expansion) and ExV (chaos), using BLOSUM62-based TCRdist between CDR3 peptides within each V-J. Welch's t-statistics and random forest reduced roughly 500 V-J features to 13, which were used in a naive Bayes classifier (R e1071). The public reads were quality trimmed at Q25 with fastp and then assembled into clones with MiXCR by TCRdb, keeping productive beta chains. Identical CDR3 proteins give one entry, which carries the most common genes and DNA. Clone size and V and J calls follow TCRdb, not the original study. This sample gives hundreds of thousands of distinct CDR3 sequences in total; roughly 50% of them show up just once. The ten biggest clones cover roughly 8.2% of the sample.

These data belong to a study of T cells in Graves' hyperthyroidism and ophthalmopathy (dated by TCRdb to about 2019). Describing the broader study: To identify TCR V-J signatures that set the groups apart, the researchers used a discovery cohort of 100 patients, made up of under 50 with Graves' ophthalmopathy and 57 with stable Graves' hyperthyroidism. Prospective prediction of ophthalmopathy was tested in an independent validation cohort of 18 to 20 hyperthyroidism patients and around 16 patients who later progressed to ophthalmopathy. For training and testing, the roughly 100 patients in the discovery cohort were randomly divided in a 7:3 ratio. The study also compared thyroid tissue and blood T-cell repertoires from about six Graves' hyperthyroidism patients. Following sampling, methimazole starting at 30 mg daily was given to hyperthyroidism patients, and high-dose intravenous methylprednisolone was given to ophthalmopathy patients. According to the paper, TCR Vbeta CDR3 sequencing was carried out on 135 peripheral blood samples, which came from under 50 ophthalmopathy, 75 to 80 hyperthyroidism and about 17 progressor patients. Points the paper makes about the study in general: Most expanded thyroid clonotypes (frequency above 0.001) were also detected in blood, suggesting blood repertoires may reflect thyroid immune responses. Ophthalmopathy was separated from stable hyperthyroidism by a 13 V-J signature model, with approximately 86% sensitivity and 81% to 82% specificity obtained in cross-validation and 80%/75% obtained in testing. During validation, the model predicted progression to ophthalmopathy a median of approximately 6.5 months ahead of onset, with roughly 65% sensitivity and roughly 75% specificity. Sample size was not statistically predetermined, and investigators were not blinded to group allocation.

V is cut by 0 bases and J by 1 base, and the space between the germline ends is 12 bases. The CDR3 contains 15 residues, cysteine and phenylalanine counted. Of all the DNA, just the CDR3 is kept, 45 bases in frame from base 1. The germline V gene provides CDR1 SQVTM and CDR2 ANQGSEA. Graves' hyperthyroidism was defined as stable when no progression to ophthalmopathy occurred over 18 months of follow-up. The hyperthyroidism patients were between 18 and 65 years old and newly diagnosed, with a disease duration of less than 2 months. The study excluded patients with uncontrolled infections, other autoimmune diseases, pregnancy or lactation. Clinical symptoms, serum thyroxine and TRAb, thyroid ultrasound, and orbital computed tomography formed the basis for the diagnoses. Total RNA was extracted using Trizol reagent, and RNA quality was assessed on an Agilent 2100 Bioanalyzer.

The chain uses TRBV29-1 and TRBJ1-1; the D gene cannot be resolved reliably. The sequencing sample was made of peripheral blood or thyroid tissue (not recorded which). This clonotype was sampled from a woman aged 18-30 years with Graves' hyperthyroidism. Donor details come from another sample of the same person, matched by shared clones. In nucleotides, the sequence is TGCAGCGTTGAAGATCCCTCAGGAGAGAACACTGAAGCTTTCTTT. This sequence encodes CSVEDPSGENTEAFF.